Presented here are 10 T cell receptor beta chains from one specimen sequenced in a study of MAIT cells during Salmonella Paratyphi A infection. General study results and limits: MAIT TRBV usage was oligoclonal, favouring TRBV20 and TRBV6.

Time point specified: mid-infection, around enteric fever diagnosis. Flow cytometry identified and sorted MAIT cells as Valpha7.2+ CD161+ T cells. TCRdb reprocessed the 5' RACE reads with MiXCR, giving one entry per CDR3 protein. The table lists under 800 distinct CDR3 sequences, 25% to 30% of them singletons, with roughly 29% in the top ten. Their specific antigens are unknown. The specimen was MAIT cells from blood, collected at the middle sampling point of the challenge study. The receptors originated from a person aged 18 to 70 who was deliberately infected with Salmonella Paratyphi A in a paratyphoid fever challenge study.

The genes are TRBV28 and TRBJ1-5, with 7 bases matching TRBD1. Per germline, CDR1 MDHEN and CDR2 SYDVKM. This CDR3 spans 18 amino acids. Trimming removed 4 bases from V and 6 bases from J; junction bases left unmatched: 18. The CDR3 nucleotides are TGTGCCAGCAGTTCCAACGACGAGACAGGGCCGTGGGTTCAGCCCCAGCATTTT. It is translated as CASSSNDETGPWVQPQHF.

The V and J genes are TRBV20-1 and TRBJ1-2, with a tentative D call TRBD1 (6 bases). V dropped 5 bases and J dropped 5 bases, with 21 bases sitting between them. The CDR3 totals 15 residues. Germline V CDR1 and CDR2: DFQATT, SNEGSKA (reference sequence). The CDR3 loop is CSAPGAIVGGYGYTF. The CDR3 coding sequence is TGCAGTGCTCCGGGGGCCATCGTGGGTGGGTATGGCTACACCTTC.

As to this clonotype: Without the conserved terminal phenylalanine or tryptophan, this CDR3 likely stems from a read error. This sequence joins TRBV10-3 and TRBJ1-1; no firm D call. The V end lost 2 bases, the J end lost 5 bases, and 6 bases lay between the germline ends. Germline values: CDR1 ENHRY, CDR2 SYGVKD. The CDR3 runs to 12 residues. CDR3: CAISEVGTEAFL. As DNA, the CDR3 is TGTGCCATCAGTGAGGTGGGGACTGAAGCTTTCTTG.

This clonotype rates as large. V usage is TRBV6-1 and J usage is TRBJ1-1, with 7 bases that match TRBD1. J was trimmed by 4 bases and V by 2 bases; bases with no gene match: 4. This CDR3 has 14 residues. Germline CDR1 is MNHNS and CDR2 is SASEGT. CDR3 region: CASSEPDRVTEAFF. The CDR3 DNA is TGTGCCAGCAGTGAACCCGACAGGGTCACTGAAGCTTTCTTT.

This clonotype was recorded a few times. The V and J genes are TRBV4-2 and TRBJ2-6, with a possible D match to TRBD2 (6 bases). CDR3 length: 16 residues. V lost 0 bases and J 2 bases, leaving 8 bases between the germline ends. Germline CDR1 and CDR2: LGHNA and YNFKEQ. This chain's CDR3 is CASSQERGAGANVLTF. The CDR3 nucleotides read TGTGCCAGCAGCCAAGAGCGGGGAGCTGGGGCCAACGTCCTGACTTTC.

CDR3 residues: CASSLGGQGEFYEQYF. The CDR3 region has the DNA TGTGCCAGCAGTTTAGGTGGACAGGGAGAGTTCTACGAGCAGTACTTC. This sequence joins TRBV12-3 or TRBV12-4 and TRBJ2-7; 8 bases line up with TRBD1. V lost 1 base, J lost 3 bases, and 8 bases stayed unmatched. CDR3 length equals 16 residues.

This clonotype is termed hyperexpanded (1% or more). The chain carries TRBV28 and TRBJ1-5; D is ambiguous. The germline V and J ends were trimmed by 1 base and 3 bases, with 7 bases remaining between them. The CDR3 has 14 amino acids. The germline V gene has CDR1 MDHEN and CDR2 SYDVKM. CDR3 amino acids: CASSLFRDNQPQHF. The CDR3 bases are TGTGCCAGCAGTTTATTCCGGGACAATCAGCCCCAGCATTTT. Full variable domain (rest looked up from reference TRBV28 and TRBJ1-5): DVKVTQSSRYLVKRTGEKVFLECVQDMDHENMFWYRQDPGLGLRLIYFSYDVKMKEKGDIPEGYSVSREKKERFSLILESASTNQTSMYLCASSLFRDNQPQHFGDGTRLSIL.

This chain connects TRBV6-6 to TRBJ2-7; tentatively, D is TRBD2 (6 bases). Germline V gene data show CDR1 as MNHNY and CDR2 as SVGAGI (reference sequence). V gave up 2 bases and J gave up 3 bases, with 14 bases separating them. CDR3 size: 15 residues. Here the CDR3 DNA reads TGTGCCAGCAGTTACGGGCGGGGTCCGAGCTACGAGCAGTACTTC. Amino acids: CASSYGRGPSYEQYF.

This chain links TRBV20-1 with TRBJ1-5, with a tentative D call TRBD1 (5 bases). The length of the CDR3 is 15 residues. Trimming removed 2 bases from V and 11 bases from J, with 22 bases in between. Germline lookup yields CDR1 DFQATT and CDR2 SNEGSKA (reference sequence). The CDR3: CSARNPLRGSQAQHF. As DNA, the CDR3 is TGCAGTGCTAGAAACCCCCTAAGGGGCTCCCAGGCCCAGCATTTT.

The chain carries TRBV7-3 and TRBJ2-1; no definite D call. This CDR3 has 13 residues. V was pared by 4 bases and J by 0 bases, with 4 bases between. In germline, CDR1 is SGHTA, CDR2 FQGTGA. CDR3 loop: CASSSNSYNEQFF. As DNA, the CDR3 is TGTGCCAGCAGCTCCAACTCCTACAATGAGCAGTTCTTC.